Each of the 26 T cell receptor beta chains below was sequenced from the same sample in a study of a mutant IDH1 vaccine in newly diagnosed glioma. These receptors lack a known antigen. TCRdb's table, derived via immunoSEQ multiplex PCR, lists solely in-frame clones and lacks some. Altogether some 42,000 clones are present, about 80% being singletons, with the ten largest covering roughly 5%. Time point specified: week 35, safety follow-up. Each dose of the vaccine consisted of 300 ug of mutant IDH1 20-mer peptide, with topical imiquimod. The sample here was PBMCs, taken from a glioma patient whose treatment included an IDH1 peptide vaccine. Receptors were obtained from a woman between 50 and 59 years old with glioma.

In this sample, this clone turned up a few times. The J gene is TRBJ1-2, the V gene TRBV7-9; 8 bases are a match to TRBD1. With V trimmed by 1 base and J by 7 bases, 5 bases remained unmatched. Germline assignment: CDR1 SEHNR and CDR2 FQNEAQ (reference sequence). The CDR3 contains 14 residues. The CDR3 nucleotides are TGTGCCAGCAGCTTAGAAGCAGGGGGCAGTGGCTACACCTTC. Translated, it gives CASSLEAGGSGYTF.

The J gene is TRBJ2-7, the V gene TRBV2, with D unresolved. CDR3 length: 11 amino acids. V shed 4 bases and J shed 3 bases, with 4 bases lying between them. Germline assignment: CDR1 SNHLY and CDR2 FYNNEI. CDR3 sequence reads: CASSVGYEQYF. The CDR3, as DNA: TGTGCCAGCAGTGTGGGCTACGAGCAGTACTTC.

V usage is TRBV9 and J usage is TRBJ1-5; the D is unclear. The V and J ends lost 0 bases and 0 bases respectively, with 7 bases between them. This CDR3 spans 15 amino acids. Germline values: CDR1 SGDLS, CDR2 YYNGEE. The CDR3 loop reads CASSVGDISNQPQHF. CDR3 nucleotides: TGTGCCAGCAGCGTAGGAGACATTAGCAATCAGCCCCAGCATTTT.

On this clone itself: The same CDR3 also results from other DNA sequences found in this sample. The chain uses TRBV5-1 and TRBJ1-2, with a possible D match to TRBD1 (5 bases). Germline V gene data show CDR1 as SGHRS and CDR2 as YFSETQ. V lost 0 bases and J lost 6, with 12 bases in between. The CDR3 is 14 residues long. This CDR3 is CASSLGRGEDGYTF. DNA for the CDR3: TGCGCCAGCAGCTTGGGACGGGGGGAAGATGGCTACACCTTC. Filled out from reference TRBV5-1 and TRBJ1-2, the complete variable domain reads KAGVTQTPRYLIKTRGQQVTLSCSPISGHRSVSWYQQTPGQGLQFLFEYFSETQRNKGNFPGRFSGRQFSNSRSEMNVSTLELGDSALYLCASSLGRGEDGYTFGSGTRLTVV.

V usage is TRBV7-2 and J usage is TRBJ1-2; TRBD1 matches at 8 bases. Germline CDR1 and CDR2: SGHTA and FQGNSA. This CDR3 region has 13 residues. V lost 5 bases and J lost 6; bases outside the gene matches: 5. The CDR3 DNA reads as TGTGCCAGCAGCCGGGGACAGGTCGATGGCTACACCTTC. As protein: CASSRGQVDGYTF.

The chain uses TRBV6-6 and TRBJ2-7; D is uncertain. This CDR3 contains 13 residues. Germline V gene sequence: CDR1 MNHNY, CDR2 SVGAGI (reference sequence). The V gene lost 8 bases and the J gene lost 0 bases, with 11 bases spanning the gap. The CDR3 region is CASSGLSSYEQYF. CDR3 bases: TGTGCCAGCTCAGGTTTAAGCTCCTACGAGCAGTACTTC.

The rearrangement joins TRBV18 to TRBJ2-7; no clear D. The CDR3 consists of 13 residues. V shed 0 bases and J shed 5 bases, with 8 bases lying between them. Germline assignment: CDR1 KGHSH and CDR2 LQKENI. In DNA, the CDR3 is TGTGCCAGCTCACCACCCACCGCCCACGAGCAGTACTTC. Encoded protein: CASSPPTAHEQYF.

The CDR3 is CASSNWTGGGETQYF. The CDR3, as DNA: TGTGCCAGCAGCAACTGGACAGGGGGCGGTGAGACCCAGTACTTC. The rearrangement joins TRBV21-1 to TRBJ2-5; the D call in the table, TRBD1, was not verified against the DNA. TRBV21-1 is a pseudogene segment. The length of the CDR3 is 15 residues.

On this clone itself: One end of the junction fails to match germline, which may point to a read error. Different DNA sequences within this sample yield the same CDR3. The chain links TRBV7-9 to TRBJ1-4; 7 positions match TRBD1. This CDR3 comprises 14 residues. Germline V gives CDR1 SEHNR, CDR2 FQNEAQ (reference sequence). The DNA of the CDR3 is TGTGCCAGCAGCCTAGCACAGGGGAATGAAAAACTGTTTTTT. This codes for CASSLAQGNEKLFF.

The CDR3 DNA is TGTGCCAGCAGTTTAGCGGTAGCGGTATCCCCTTACCAAGAGACCCAGTACTTC. Translated, it gives CASSLAVAVSPYQETQYF. The chain couples TRBV27 to TRBJ2-5; maybe TRBD2 (6 bases). The CDR3 loop spans 18 amino acids. Trimming pared 2 bases from V and 0 bases from J, leaving 19 bases between. Germline-derived CDR1 and CDR2 are MNHEY and SMNVEV (reference sequence).

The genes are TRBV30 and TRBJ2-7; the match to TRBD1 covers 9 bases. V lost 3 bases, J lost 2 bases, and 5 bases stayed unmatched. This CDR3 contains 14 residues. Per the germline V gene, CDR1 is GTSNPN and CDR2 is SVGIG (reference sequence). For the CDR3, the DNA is TGTGCCTGGAGACAACAGGGGGCCCCCTACGAGCAGTACTTC. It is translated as CAWRQQGAPYEQYF.

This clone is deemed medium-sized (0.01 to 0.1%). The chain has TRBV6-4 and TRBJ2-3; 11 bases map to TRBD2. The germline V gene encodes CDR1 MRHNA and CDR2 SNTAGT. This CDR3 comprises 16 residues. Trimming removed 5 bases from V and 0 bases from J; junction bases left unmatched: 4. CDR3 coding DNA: TGTGCCAGCAGTTATACTAGCGGGAGTAGCACAGATACGCAGTATTTT. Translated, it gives CASSYTSGSSTDTQYF.

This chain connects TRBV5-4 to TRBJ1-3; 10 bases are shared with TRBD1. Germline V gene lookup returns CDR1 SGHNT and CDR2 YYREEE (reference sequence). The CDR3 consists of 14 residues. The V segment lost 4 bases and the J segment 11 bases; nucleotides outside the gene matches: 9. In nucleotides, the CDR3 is TGTGCCAGCAGCCCGGGACAGGGGATTCCCGCCATATATTTT. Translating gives CASSPGQGIPAIYF.

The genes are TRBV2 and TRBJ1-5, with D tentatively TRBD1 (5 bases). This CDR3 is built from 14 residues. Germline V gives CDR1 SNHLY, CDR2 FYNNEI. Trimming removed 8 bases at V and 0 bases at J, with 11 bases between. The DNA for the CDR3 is TGTGCCAGCCTGAAGGACAATAGCAATCAGCCCCAGCATTTT. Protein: CASLKDNSNQPQHF.

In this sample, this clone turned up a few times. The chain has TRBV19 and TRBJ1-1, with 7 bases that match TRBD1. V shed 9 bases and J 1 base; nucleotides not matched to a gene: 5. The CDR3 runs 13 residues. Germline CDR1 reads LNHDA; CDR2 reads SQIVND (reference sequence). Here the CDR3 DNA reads TGTGCCAGCCTAAGGGGGCCGAACACTGAAGCTTTCTTT. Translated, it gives CASLRGPNTEAFF.

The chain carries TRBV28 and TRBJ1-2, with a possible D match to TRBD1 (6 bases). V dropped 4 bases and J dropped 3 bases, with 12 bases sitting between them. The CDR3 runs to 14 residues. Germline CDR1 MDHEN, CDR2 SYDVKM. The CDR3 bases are TGTGCCAGCAGTTGGGAGAGGGGGGACTATGGCTACACCTTC. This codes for CASSWERGDYGYTF.

CDR3 coding DNA: TGTGCCAGCAGCTTAAGTTCGGGGTCGATGTTCACCGGGGAGCTGTTTTTT. It specifies CASSLSSGSMFTGELFF. The chain has TRBV11-3 and TRBJ2-2, with D possibly TRBD2 on 5 matching bases. The CDR3 spans 17 residues. The germline V gene has CDR1 SGHNT and CDR2 YENEEA. Between the trimmed V and J ends, which lost 2 bases and 4 bases, there was a span of 17 bases.

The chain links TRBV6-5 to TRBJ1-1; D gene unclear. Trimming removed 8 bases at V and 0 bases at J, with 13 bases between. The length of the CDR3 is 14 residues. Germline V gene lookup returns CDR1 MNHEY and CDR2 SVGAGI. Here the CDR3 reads CASSGAALNTEAFF. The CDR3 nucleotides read TGTGCCAGCTCGGGCGCGGCCCTGAACACTGAAGCTTTCTTT.

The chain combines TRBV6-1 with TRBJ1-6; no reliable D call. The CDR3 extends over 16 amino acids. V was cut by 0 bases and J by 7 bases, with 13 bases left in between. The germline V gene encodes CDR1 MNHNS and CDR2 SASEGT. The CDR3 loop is CASSEARWMRNSPLHF. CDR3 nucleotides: TGTGCCAGCAGTGAAGCGCGGTGGATGCGGAATTCACCCCTCCACTTT.

The CDR3 nucleotides are TGTGCCAGCAGCTCGGGCAAGGGCTCTGGAAACACCATATATTTT. Amino acids: CASSSGKGSGNTIYF. The rearrangement links TRBV7-3 to TRBJ1-3; no reliable D call. Germline-derived CDR1 and CDR2 are SGHTA and FQGTGA. CDR3 length: 15 residues. Trimming stripped 4 bases from V and 0 bases from J, with 10 bases between.

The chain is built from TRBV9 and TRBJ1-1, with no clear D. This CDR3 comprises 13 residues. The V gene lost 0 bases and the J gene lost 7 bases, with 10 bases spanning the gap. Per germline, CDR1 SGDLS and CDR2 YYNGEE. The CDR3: CASSVVSDSEAFF. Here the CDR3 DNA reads TGTGCCAGCAGCGTAGTATCCGATAGTGAAGCTTTCTTT.

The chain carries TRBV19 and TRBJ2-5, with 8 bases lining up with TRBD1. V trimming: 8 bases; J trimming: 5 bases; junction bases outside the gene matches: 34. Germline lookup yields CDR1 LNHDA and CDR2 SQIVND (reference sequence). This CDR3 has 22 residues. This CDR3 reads CASHPQGRGRLSSSTVGETQYF. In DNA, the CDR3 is TGTGCCAGTCACCCCCAGGGCAGGGGGCGCCTATCGTCATCCACAGTGGGGGAGACCCAGTACTTC.

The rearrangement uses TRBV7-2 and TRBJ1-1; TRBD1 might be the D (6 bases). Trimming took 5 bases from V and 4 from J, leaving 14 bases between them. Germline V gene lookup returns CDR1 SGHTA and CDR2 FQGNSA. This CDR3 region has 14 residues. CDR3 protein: CASSRRTAVTEAFF. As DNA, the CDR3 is TGTGCCAGCAGCAGGCGGACAGCGGTCACTGAAGCTTTCTTT.

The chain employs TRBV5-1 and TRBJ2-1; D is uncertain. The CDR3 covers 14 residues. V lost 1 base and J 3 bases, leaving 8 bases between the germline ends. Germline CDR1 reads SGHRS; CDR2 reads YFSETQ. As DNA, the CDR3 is TGCGCCAGCAGCTTGAGTGGCGGCTACAATGAGCAGTTCTTC. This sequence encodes CASSLSGGYNEQFF.

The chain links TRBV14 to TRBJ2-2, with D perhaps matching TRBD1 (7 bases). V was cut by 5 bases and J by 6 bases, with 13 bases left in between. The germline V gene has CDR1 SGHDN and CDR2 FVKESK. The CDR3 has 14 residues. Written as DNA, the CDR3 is TGTGCCAGCAGCGAATTCAGGGGGGCCGGGGAGCTGTTTTTT. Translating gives CASSEFRGAGELFF.

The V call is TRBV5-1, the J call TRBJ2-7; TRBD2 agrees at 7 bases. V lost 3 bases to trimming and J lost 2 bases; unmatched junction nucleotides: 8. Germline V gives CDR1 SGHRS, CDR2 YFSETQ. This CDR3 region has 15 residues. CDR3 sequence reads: CASSSAGEPTYEQYF. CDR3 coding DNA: TGCGCCAGCAGCTCGGCGGGAGAGCCTACCTACGAGCAGTACTTC. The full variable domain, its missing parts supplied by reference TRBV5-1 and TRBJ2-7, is KAGVTQTPRYLIKTRGQQVTLSCSPISGHRSVSWYQQTPGQGLQFLFEYFSETQRNKGNFPGRFSGRQFSNSRSEMNVSTLELGDSALYLCASSSAGEPTYEQYFGPGTRLTVT.